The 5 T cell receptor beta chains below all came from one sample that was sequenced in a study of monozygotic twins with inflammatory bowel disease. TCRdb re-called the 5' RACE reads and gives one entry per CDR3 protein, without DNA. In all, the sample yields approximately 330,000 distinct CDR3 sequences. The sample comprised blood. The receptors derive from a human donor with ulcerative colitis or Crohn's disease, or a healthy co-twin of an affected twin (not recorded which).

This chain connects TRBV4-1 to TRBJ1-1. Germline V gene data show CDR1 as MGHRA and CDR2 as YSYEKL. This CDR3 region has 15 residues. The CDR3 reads CARGPLVCGITEAFF.

CDR3 residues: CSARDGEGTDTQYF. The J gene is TRBJ2-3, the V gene TRBV20-1; TCRdb's D gene call, TRBD2, goes unchecked for lack of DNA. Germline V lookup: CDR1 DFQATT, CDR2 SNEGSKA (reference sequence). The CDR3 has 14 amino acids.

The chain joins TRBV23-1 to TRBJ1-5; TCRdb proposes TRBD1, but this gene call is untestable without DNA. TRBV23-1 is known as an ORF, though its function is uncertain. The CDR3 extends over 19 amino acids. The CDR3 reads CASSQSGQGVYIGDQPQHF.

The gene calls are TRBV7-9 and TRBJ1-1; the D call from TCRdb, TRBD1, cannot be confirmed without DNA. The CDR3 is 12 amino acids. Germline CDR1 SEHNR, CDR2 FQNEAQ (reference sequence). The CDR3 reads CATGTGNTEAFF.

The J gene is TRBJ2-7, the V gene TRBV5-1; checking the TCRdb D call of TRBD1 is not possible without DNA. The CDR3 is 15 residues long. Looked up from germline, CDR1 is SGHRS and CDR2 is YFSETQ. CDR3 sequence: CASSRGDRGSYEQYF.